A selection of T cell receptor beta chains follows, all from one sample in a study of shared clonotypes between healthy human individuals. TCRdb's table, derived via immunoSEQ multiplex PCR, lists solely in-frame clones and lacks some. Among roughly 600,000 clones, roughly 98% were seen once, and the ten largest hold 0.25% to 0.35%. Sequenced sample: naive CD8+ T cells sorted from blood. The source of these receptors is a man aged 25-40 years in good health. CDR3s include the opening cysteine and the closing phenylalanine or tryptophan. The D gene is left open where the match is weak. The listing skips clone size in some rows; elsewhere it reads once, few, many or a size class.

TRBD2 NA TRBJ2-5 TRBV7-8 TGTGCCAGCAGCTTAGACCCTAGCGGAGGGGCCCAAGAGACCCAGTACTTC CASSLDPSGGAQETQYF
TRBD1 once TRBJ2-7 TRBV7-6 TGTGCCAGCAGCCCGGGACAGGGCTACGAGCAGTACTTC CASSPGQGYEQYF
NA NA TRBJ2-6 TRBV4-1 TGCGCCAGCAGCCAAGATTGGAGCTCTGGGGCCAACGTCCTGACTTTC CASSQDWSSGANVLTF
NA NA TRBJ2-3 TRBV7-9 TGTGCCAGCAGCTCCCTGAGGGACACGCAGTATTTT CASSSLRDTQYF
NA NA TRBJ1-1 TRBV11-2 TGTGCCAGCAGCCCGGGTTTGAACACTGAAGCTTTCTTT CASSPGLNTEAFF
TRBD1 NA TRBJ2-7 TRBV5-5 TGTGCCAGCAGCTCGCCCGACAGGGGCGAGCAGTACTTC CASSSPDRGEQYF
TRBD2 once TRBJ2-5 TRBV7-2 TGTGCCAGCAGCTCCTGGGGGGGATTGGAGACCCAGTACTTC CASSSWGGLETQYF
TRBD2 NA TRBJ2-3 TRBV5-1 TGCGCCAGCAGCTTGGCAAGGGTCGTAGCGGGAGCCCTCACAGATACGCAGTATTTT CASSLARVVAGALTDTQYF
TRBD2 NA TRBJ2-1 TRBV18 TGTGCCAGCTCACCATACCCTAGCGGGAGCTCCTACAATGAGCAGTTCTTC CASSPYPSGSSYNEQFF
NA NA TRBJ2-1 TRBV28 TGTGCCAGCAGTTCTTTAGCGGTTGAGCAGTTCTTC CASSSLAVEQFF
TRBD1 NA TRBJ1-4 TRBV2 TGTGCCAGCAGTCTCGGGACAGGGTTTGAAAAACTGTTTTTT CASSLGTGFEKLFF
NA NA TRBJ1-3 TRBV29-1 TGCAGCGTTGAACCCCGGAACTCTGGAAACACCATATATTTT CSVEPRNSGNTIYF
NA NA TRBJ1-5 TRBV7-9 TGTGCCAGCACCTCGGGGCAGGAACAGCATTTT CASTSGQEQHF
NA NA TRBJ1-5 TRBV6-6 TGTGCCAGCAGTCTGCAGGGGCATGGCAATCAGCCCCAGCATTTT CASSLQGHGNQPQHF
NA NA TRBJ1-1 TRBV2 TGTGCCAGCAGTGTGCACCGGGACACAAACAAGTTGAACACTGAAGCTTTCTTT CASSVHRDTNKLNTEAFF
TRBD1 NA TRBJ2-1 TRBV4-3 TGCGCCAGCAGCCGCGGGACAGGGGTTTATGAGCAGTTCTTC CASSRGTGVYEQFF
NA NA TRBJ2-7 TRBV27 TGTGCCAGCACGTCGACTGCGAGCTCCTACGAGCAGTACTTC CASTSTASSYEQYF
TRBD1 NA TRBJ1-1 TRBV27 TGTGCCAGCCGGACAGGGTTGAACACTGAAGCTTTCTTT CASRTGLNTEAFF
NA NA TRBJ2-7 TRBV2 TGTGCCAGCAGTTTAGTGACAGGCGGCTACGAGCAGTACTTC CASSLVTGGYEQYF
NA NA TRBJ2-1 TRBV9 TGTGCCAGCAGCGCCAGACGGGACTCCGGGGACAATGAGCAGTTCTTC CASSARRDSGDNEQFF
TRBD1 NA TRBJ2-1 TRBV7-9 TGTGCCAGCAGCCCTCTACAGGGGGCTTTCTACAATGAGCAGTTCTTC CASSPLQGAFYNEQFF
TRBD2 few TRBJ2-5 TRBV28 TGTGCCAGTTCGCGGGAGTCAGAGACCCAGTACTTC CASSRESETQYF
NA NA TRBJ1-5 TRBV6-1 TGTGCCAGCAGCGAAATGACGGATCCGTTGAATCAGCCCCAGCATTTT CASSEMTDPLNQPQHF